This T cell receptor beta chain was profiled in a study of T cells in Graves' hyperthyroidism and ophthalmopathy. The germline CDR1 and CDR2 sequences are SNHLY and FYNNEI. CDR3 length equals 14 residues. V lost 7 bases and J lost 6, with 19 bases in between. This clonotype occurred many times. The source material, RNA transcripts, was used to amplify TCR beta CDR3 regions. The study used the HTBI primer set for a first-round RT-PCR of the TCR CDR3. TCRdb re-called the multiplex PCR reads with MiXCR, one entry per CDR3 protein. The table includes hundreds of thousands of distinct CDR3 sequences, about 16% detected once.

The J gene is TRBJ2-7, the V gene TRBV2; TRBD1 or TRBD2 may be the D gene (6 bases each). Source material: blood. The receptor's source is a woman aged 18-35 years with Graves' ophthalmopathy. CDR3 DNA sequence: TGTGCCAGCAAATGGGGACTGCAGGGGAGCGAGCAGTACTTC. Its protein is CASKWGLQGSEQYF.